This TCR beta chain is from a study of cytomegalovirus exposure and HLA in healthy donors. Study outcomes and limitations: Cytomegalovirus status was reportedly diagnosed by the classifier with high sensitivity and specificity. The listing of roughly 160 TCR beta chains classed them as cytomegalovirus-associated. Rare sequences made up most TCRs, while some public TCRs were found in many donors.

TCRdb's table, derived via immunoSEQ multiplex PCR, lists solely in-frame clones and lacks some. The sample lists 89,000 or so clones, about 94% occurring once. CDR1 GTSNPN and CDR2 SVGIG come from the germline V gene (reference sequence). Unmatched junction bases numbered 16, after V lost 2 bases and J lost 7 bases. The CDR3 has 17 residues. A word on this clone: Its antigen remains unknown.

V and J are TRBV30 and TRBJ2-2; 7 bases align to TRBD1. Specimen: PBMCs. This clonotype originated in a woman in her twenties or thirties in good health and CMV-seropositive. The CDR3 loop is CAWSSVGDRALFGELFF. CDR3 in DNA: TGTGCCTGGAGTTCCGTCGGAGACAGGGCTCTTTTCGGGGAGCTGTTTTTT.